The 13 T cell receptor beta chains below all came from one sample that was sequenced in a study of T cells after yellow fever vaccination. TCRdb redid the calling of the 5' RACE reads with MiXCR, one entry per CDR3 protein. The sample includes about 360,000 distinct CDR3 sequences, roughly 6.2% seen only once; the top ten take roughly 15%. The material sequenced was PBMCs, taken 5 days after the yellow fever booster vaccination. These receptor sequences come from a young man who received the YFV17D yellow fever vaccine.

About this clonotype: One base away lies a much larger clone, so this may be a sequencing read error. This rearrangement joins TRBV28 to TRBJ2-5, with 15 bases identical to TRBD2. V shed 6 bases and J 8 bases; nucleotides not matched to a gene: 7. There are 15 residues in the CDR3. Looked up from germline, CDR1 is MDHEN and CDR2 is SYDVKM. The CDR3 loop reads CASSLGLAGGDTQYF. DNA of the CDR3: TGTGCCAGCAGCCTGGGACTAGCGGGAGGAGATACCCAGTACTTC.

This clonotype was found a few times. This chain links TRBV30 with TRBJ2-7, with 11 bases identical to TRBD1. Trimming at V came to 2 bases and at J to 3 bases, leaving 3 bases not matched to a gene. From germline, CDR1 is GTSNPN and CDR2 SVGIG (reference sequence). The CDR3 totals 14 residues. The CDR3: CAWSLDRGLYEQYF. CDR3 in DNA: TGTGCCTGGAGTCTGGACAGGGGGCTCTACGAGCAGTACTTC. The variable domain in full, with the rest retrieved from reference TRBV30 and TRBJ2-7, is SQTIHQWPATLVQPVGSPLSLECTVEGTSNPNLYWYRQAAGRGLQLLFYSVGIGQISSEVPQNLSASRPQDRQFILSSKKLLLSDSGFYLCAWSLDRGLYEQYFGPGTRLTVT.

This clonotype appeared a few times. The V and J genes are TRBV20-1 and TRBJ2-1; the D call may be TRBD1 or TRBD2 (6 bases each). The CDR3 runs to 13 residues. V was shortened by 7 bases and J by 7 bases, with 17 bases between the two germline ends. Germline-derived CDR1 and CDR2 are DFQATT and SNEGSKA (reference sequence). In DNA, the CDR3 is TGCAGTGAGGGGGGCAGGTCCCCAAATGAGCAGTTCTTC. Its translation: CSEGGRSPNEQFF.

In its sample, this clonotype was seen a few times. This sequence joins TRBV30 and TRBJ2-1; D may correspond to TRBD1 or TRBD2 (6 bases each). The CDR3 has 14 residues. V was cut by 3 bases and J by 3 bases, with 12 bases left in between. The germline V gene has CDR1 GTSNPN and CDR2 SVGIG (reference sequence). CDR3 in amino acids: CAWREGEIYNEQFF. CDR3 nucleotide sequence: TGTGCCTGGAGGGAGGGGGAAATCTACAATGAGCAGTTCTTC.

V and J are TRBV12-3 or TRBV12-4 and TRBJ2-7; 9 nucleotides line up with TRBD2. The CDR3 covers 13 residues. Trimming removed 10 bases from V and 3 bases from J; junction bases left unmatched: 7. The CDR3, as DNA: TGTGCCAACCCGGGACTAGCCCTCTACGAGCAGTACTTC. Encoded protein: CANPGLALYEQYF.

In its sample, this clonotype was seen many times. The chain employs TRBV20-1 and TRBJ2-2; no clear D. The V and J ends lost 6 bases and 5 bases respectively, with 16 bases between them. Germline V lookup: CDR1 DFQATT, CDR2 SNEGSKA (reference sequence). This CDR3 has 14 residues. The CDR3 DNA reads as TGCAGTGCCGCCCGGCCAAGGACGACCGGGGAGCTGTTTTTT. It specifies CSAARPRTTGELFF.

The chain recombines TRBV20-1 with TRBJ2-2, with unresolved D. The CDR3 contains 14 residues. The germline V gene has CDR1 DFQATT and CDR2 SNEGSKA (reference sequence). With 6 bases removed from V and 1 base from J, the gap between germline ends came to 12 bases. CDR3 bases: TGCAGTGCCCCCCGGCTGGGGAACACCGGGGAGCTGTTTTTT. Translating it yields CSAPRLGNTGELFF.

The chain couples TRBV27 to TRBJ1-6; 10 bases are shared with TRBD1. This CDR3 has 13 residues. V was pared by 6 bases and J by 10 bases, with 3 bases of the junction left unmatched. Germline V gives CDR1 MNHEY, CDR2 SMNVEV (reference sequence). As DNA, the CDR3 is TGTGCCAGCAGGGGACAGGGGCGATCACCCCTCCACTTT. It yields the protein CASRGQGRSPLHF.

This clonotype was seen repeatedly, ten times or more. The CDR3 DNA sequence: TGTGCCAGCAGCTTAGCTGACGGCCCCTACGAGCAGTACTTC. Its translation: CASSLADGPYEQYF. The chain recombines TRBV7-2 with TRBJ2-7; D is unresolved. V dropped 0 bases and J dropped 2 bases, with 8 bases sitting between them. The CDR3 is 14 residues long. The germline V gene encodes CDR1 SGHTA and CDR2 FQGNSA.

This clonotype was recorded a few times. This chain uses TRBV7-2 with TRBJ2-2, with D possibly TRBD1 on 5 matching bases. With 2 bases removed from V and 5 bases from J, the gap between germline ends came to 9 bases. Germline CDR1 is SGHTA and CDR2 is FQGNSA. The CDR3 sequence is 14 residues long. CDR3 sequence (DNA): TGTGCCAGCAGCTTAAGTAGGGGAACCGGGGAGCTGTTTTTT. Protein product: CASSLSRGTGELFF.

This clonotype was seen only a few times. V and J are TRBV20-1 and TRBJ2-3; D may be TRBD1 or TRBD2 (5 bases each). This CDR3 spans 14 amino acids. CDR1 is DFQATT and CDR2 is SNEGSKA in the germline V gene (reference sequence). The V and J ends lost 7 bases and 6 bases respectively, with 20 bases between them. CDR3 amino acids: CSVSGRDLGDTQYF. The CDR3 DNA sequence: TGCAGTGTGAGCGGCCGGGACCTCGGGGATACGCAGTATTTT.

The chain recombines TRBV10-1 with TRBJ2-1; 8 bases map to TRBD2. Trimming removed 2 bases from V and 12 bases from J; junction bases left unmatched: 9. The CDR3 is 14 amino acids. Per the germline V gene, CDR1 is WNHNN and CDR2 is SYGVQD (reference sequence). CDR3 residues: CASSEREGWYVQFF. The CDR3 nucleotides are TGCGCCAGCAGTGAGCGGGAGGGTTGGTATGTGCAGTTCTTC.

There are many counts of this clonotype. The V gene is TRBV20-1, the J gene TRBJ2-3; TRBD2 agrees at 11 bases. The CDR3 totals 15 residues. Germline-derived CDR1 and CDR2 are DFQATT and SNEGSKA (reference sequence). Trimming took 3 bases from V and 4 from J; bases not matched to a gene: 6. The DNA for the CDR3 is TGCAGTGCTAGTGCTACTAGCGGGGGTTCAGATACGCAGTATTTT. It codes for CSASATSGGSDTQYF.